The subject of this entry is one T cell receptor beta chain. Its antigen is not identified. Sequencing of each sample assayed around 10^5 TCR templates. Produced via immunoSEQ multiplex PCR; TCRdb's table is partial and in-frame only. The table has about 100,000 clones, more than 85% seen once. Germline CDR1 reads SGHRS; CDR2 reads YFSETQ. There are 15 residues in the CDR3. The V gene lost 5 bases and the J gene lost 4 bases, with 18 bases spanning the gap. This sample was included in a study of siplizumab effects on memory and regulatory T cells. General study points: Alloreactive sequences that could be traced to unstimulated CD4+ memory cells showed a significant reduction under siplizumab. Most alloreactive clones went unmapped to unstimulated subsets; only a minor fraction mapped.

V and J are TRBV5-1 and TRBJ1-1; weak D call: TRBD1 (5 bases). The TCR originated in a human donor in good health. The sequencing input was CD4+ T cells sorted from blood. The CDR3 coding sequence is TGCGCCAGCAGTGGTCTGGGTGAGGGGAGCACTGAAGCTTTCTTT. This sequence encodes CASSGLGEGSTEAFF. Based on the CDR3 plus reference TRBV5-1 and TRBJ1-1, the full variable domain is KAGVTQTPRYLIKTRGQQVTLSCSPISGHRSVSWYQQTPGQGLQFLFEYFSETQRNKGNFPGRFSGRQFSNSRSEMNVSTLELGDSALYLCASSGLGEGSTEAFFGQGTRLTVV.